Each of the 20 T cell receptor beta chains below was sequenced from the same sample in a study of T cells in Graves' hyperthyroidism and ophthalmopathy. Using RNA transcripts as the source, TCR beta CDR3 regions were amplified. Researchers ran a first-round RT-PCR on the TCR CDR3 using the HTBI primer set. TCRdb reanalysed the multiplex PCR reads using MiXCR and keeps one entry per CDR3 protein. The sample contains about 180,000 distinct CDR3 sequences, roughly 10% of which appear only once. Sequenced: blood. The receptors derive from a woman aged 18-30 years with Graves' hyperthyroidism that later progressed to Graves' ophthalmopathy.

This clonotype was picked up many times. The chain couples TRBV27 to TRBJ2-1, with D perhaps matching TRBD2 (7 bases). Trimming cost V 6 bases and J 3 bases, with 18 bases left between them. In germline, CDR1 is MNHEY, CDR2 SMNVEV (reference sequence). CDR3 length: 16 residues. CDR3 DNA: TGTGCCAGCAGAAAAGGGGGGGGCGGTGGCTACAATGAGCAGTTCTTC. It yields the protein CASRKGGGGGYNEQFF.

The V call is TRBV6-1, the J call TRBJ1-3; D not certain. The V end lost 6 bases, the J end lost 4 bases, and 16 bases lay between the germline ends. The CDR3 spans 15 residues. Germline-derived CDR1 and CDR2 are MNHNS and SASEGT. The chain's CDR3 is CASSPMGRAGNTIYF. CDR3 DNA sequence: TGTGCCAGCAGCCCTATGGGCCGGGCAGGAAACACCATATATTTT.

This chain connects TRBV19 to TRBJ2-7; D might be TRBD2 (6 bases). Deletions cut 5 bases from V and 2 bases from J, with 10 bases between. CDR1 is LNHDA, CDR2 SQIVND, per germline (reference sequence). The CDR3 is made up of 13 amino acids. CDR3 protein: CASSAPGAYEQYF. CDR3 in DNA: TGTGCCAGTAGTGCTCCGGGGGCCTACGAGCAGTACTTC.

This clonotype was counted many times. The rearrangement joins TRBV9 to TRBJ2-7; D may be TRBD2 (5 bases). Germline CDR1 and CDR2: SGDLS and YYNGEE. The V and J ends lost 0 bases and 2 bases respectively, with 15 bases between them. The CDR3 totals 16 residues. The CDR3 DNA sequence: TGTGCCAGCAGCGTAGACGGGATATCGCAGGCCTACGAGCAGTACTTC. This encodes CASSVDGISQAYEQYF.

This clonotype was seen only a few times. The chain uses TRBV13 and TRBJ2-1; TRBD2 agrees at 13 bases. CDR1 and CDR2 from the germline V gene are PRHDT and FYEKMQ (reference sequence). This CDR3 has 16 residues. The V segment lost 5 bases and the J segment 10 bases; nucleotides outside the gene matches: 11. CDR3 in amino acids: CASSPPLAGGPQEQFF. The CDR3 DNA sequence: TGTGCCAGCAGCCCCCCACTAGCGGGGGGGCCCCAGGAGCAGTTCTTC.

This clonotype was found many times. The J gene is TRBJ2-1, the V gene TRBV7-2; D unclear. Trimming stripped 1 base from V and 5 bases from J, with 9 bases between. The germline CDR1 and CDR2 sequences are SGHTA and FQGNSA. The CDR3 totals 14 residues. The CDR3 is CASSLGSGDNEQFF. CDR3 DNA: TGTGCCAGCAGCTTAGGGTCTGGTGACAATGAGCAGTTCTTC.

Many counts were recorded for this clonotype. The chain uses TRBV20-1 and TRBJ2-1; D uncertain. The germline V gene has CDR1 DFQATT and CDR2 SNEGSKA (reference sequence). The germline V and J ends were trimmed by 3 bases and 0 bases, with 6 bases remaining between them. The CDR3 spans 13 residues. This CDR3 is CSASMFSYNEQFF. Here the CDR3 DNA reads TGCAGTGCTAGTATGTTCTCCTACAATGAGCAGTTCTTC.

This clonotype came up many times. The J gene is TRBJ2-1, the V gene TRBV28; 13 bases match TRBD2. Germline V gene data show CDR1 as MDHEN and CDR2 as SYDVKM. The CDR3 loop spans 14 amino acids. Trimming at V came to 8 bases and at J to 9 bases, leaving 7 bases not matched to a gene. The CDR3 DNA follows: TGTGCCAGCCAGGGACTAGCGGGGCGCGCTGAGCAGTTCTTC. Residues: CASQGLAGRAEQFF.

This clonotype appeared many times. The rearrangement joins TRBV29-1 to TRBJ2-2, with a possible D match to TRBD2 (6 bases). This CDR3 is built from 14 residues. The V gene's germline CDR1 is SQVTM and CDR2 ANQGSEA. V was cut by 3 bases and J by 3 bases, with 11 bases left in between. CDR3 loop: CSVDEWGDTGELFF. The CDR3 DNA reads as TGCAGCGTTGACGAATGGGGGGACACCGGGGAGCTGTTTTTT.

This clonotype was recorded at least ten times. This chain links TRBV6-1 with TRBJ2-6, with D maybe TRBD1 (5 bases). The germline V and J ends were trimmed by 5 bases and 0 bases, with 11 bases remaining between them. The CDR3 has 16 residues. Germline CDR1 reads MNHNS; CDR2 reads SASEGT. The CDR3 is CASSSDISSGANVLTF. As DNA, the CDR3 is TGTGCCAGCAGTTCGGACATTTCCTCTGGGGCCAACGTCCTGACTTTC.

The DNA for the CDR3 is TGTGCCTCCACGTACTTTTACCAGGGGGCGGGCGGCAATCAGCCCCAGCATTTT. Its translation is CASTYFYQGAGGNQPQHF. V and J are TRBV19 and TRBJ1-5; 8 nucleotides line up with TRBD1. CDR1 is LNHDA and CDR2 is SQIVND in the germline V gene (reference sequence). The CDR3 has 18 amino acids. V lost 11 bases and J lost 2; bases outside the gene matches: 20. Drawing the rest from reference TRBV19 and TRBJ1-5, the complete variable domain is DGGITQSPKYLFRKEGQNVTLSCEQNLNHDAMYWYRQDPGQGLRLIYYSQIVNDFQKGDIAEGYSVSREKKESFPLTVTSAQKNPTAFYLCASTYFYQGAGGNQPQHFGDGTRLSIL.

The table lists this clonotype with many counts. The chain joins TRBV20-1 to TRBJ2-7, with D possibly TRBD1 on 6 matching bases. Trimming stripped 0 bases from V and 0 bases from J, with 18 bases between. This CDR3 is 17 amino acids long. CDR1 DFQATT and CDR2 SNEGSKA come from the germline V gene (reference sequence). The CDR3 is CSARDPVRGRGSYEQYF. The CDR3 region has the DNA TGCAGTGCTAGAGATCCGGTCAGGGGAAGAGGCTCCTACGAGCAGTACTTC.

There are many counts of this clonotype. The chain uses TRBV11-2 and TRBJ1-6; D perhaps matches TRBD1 (6 bases). Germline V gene data show CDR1 as SGHAT and CDR2 as FQNNGV. The CDR3 runs to 12 residues. V lost 5 bases and J lost 9, with 8 bases in between. CDR3 region: CASSRGGSPLHF. The CDR3 DNA sequence: TGTGCCAGCAGCCGAGGGGGTTCACCCCTCCACTTT.

In this sample, this clonotype turned up many times. The gene calls are TRBV4-2 and TRBJ2-7; a weak D match, TRBD2 (6 bases). The V gene's germline CDR1 is LGHNA and CDR2 YNFKEQ. Trimming cost V 4 bases and J 0 bases, with 16 bases left between them. The CDR3 has 16 amino acids. The CDR3 here is CASSLEGPPSSYEQYF. In nucleotides, the CDR3 is TGTGCCAGCAGCCTGGAGGGACCGCCGAGCTCCTACGAGCAGTACTTC.

The CDR3 nucleotides are TGTGCCAGCAGCCCCCGGCTAGCGGGAGGGCCGAGGTATGAGCAGTTCTTC. It translates to CASSPRLAGGPRYEQFF. The V gene is TRBV7-7, the J gene TRBJ2-1; 12 nucleotides align to TRBD2. Per the germline V gene, CDR1 is SSHAT and CDR2 is FNYEAQ (reference sequence). The CDR3 has 17 residues. V lost 5 bases and J lost 8; bases outside the gene matches: 13.

In its sample, this clonotype was seen many times. CDR3 DNA sequence: TGTGCCAGCAGGGAAAGACAGGGTTCCTATGGCTACACCTTC. This encodes CASRERQGSYGYTF. The chain uses TRBV2 and TRBJ1-2; 7 positions match TRBD1. Looked up from germline, CDR1 is SNHLY and CDR2 is FYNNEI. The CDR3 has 14 amino acids. Trimming took 6 bases from V and 4 from J; bases not matched to a gene: 8.

This clonotype has a handful of counts. The chain uses TRBV25-1 and TRBJ2-7, with D possibly TRBD1 on 5 matching bases. Germline V gene lookup returns CDR1 MGHDK and CDR2 SYGVNS. Trimming pared 5 bases from V and 1 base from J, leaving 21 bases between. This CDR3 contains 17 residues. Here the CDR3 reads CASSQTNTGRQSYEQYF. CDR3 in DNA: TGTGCCAGCAGTCAGACAAATACAGGACGGCAGTCCTACGAGCAGTACTTC.

This clonotype has a count of ten or more. The chain couples TRBV7-2 to TRBJ2-7; 11 bases agree with TRBD2. CDR1 SGHTA and CDR2 FQGNSA come from the germline V gene. CDR3 length: 17 amino acids. Trimming took 1 base from V and 3 from J; bases not matched to a gene: 8. CDR3 loop: CASSLDASGRSGYEQYF. The CDR3 coding sequence is TGTGCCAGCAGCTTAGATGCTAGCGGGAGGTCGGGCTACGAGCAGTACTTC.

The gene calls are TRBV24-1 and TRBJ1-2; 10 positions agree with TRBD1. CDR1 KGHDR and CDR2 SFDVKD come from the germline V gene. The CDR3 sequence is 15 residues long. The junction had 9 bases not matched to a gene; V was cut back by 4 bases and J by 8 bases. CDR3 loop: CATSDPGTGDTGYTF. The CDR3 DNA is TGTGCCACCAGTGACCCCGGGACAGGGGATACAGGCTACACCTTC.

This clonotype has a count of ten or more. The chain employs TRBV7-9 and TRBJ2-1; 11 bases are a match to TRBD2. V lost 3 bases and J lost 3; bases outside the gene matches: 7. Germline V gene data show CDR1 as SEHNR and CDR2 as FQNEAQ (reference sequence). CDR3 length equals 17 residues. The CDR3 DNA is TGTGCCAGCAGCTTGCGGCTAGCGGGAGGACTCTACAATGAGCAGTTCTTC. As protein: CASSLRLAGGLYNEQFF.